One and the same sample provided the 8 T cell receptor beta chains below, sequenced in a study of PD-1 blockade in classical Hodgkin lymphoma. Only in-frame clones appear in the TCRdb table, and some are missing; sequencing was by immunoSEQ multiplex PCR. The table has about 97,000 clones, roughly 88% seen once. Following autologous stem cell transplantation, relapse occurred in every patient, and exposure to brentuximab vedotin varied. The input for sequencing was peripheral blood mononuclear cells (PBMCs), taken at baseline. These TCRs come from a human donor with classical Hodgkin lymphoma.

This chain joins TRBV28 and TRBJ2-1; no reliable D call. CDR1 and CDR2 from the germline V gene are MDHEN and SYDVKM. The V end was cut by 3 bases, the J end by 0 bases, with 6 bases between. The CDR3 spans 14 residues. The CDR3 spells CASSLGGSYNEQFF. The CDR3 DNA follows: TGTGCCAGCAGTTTGGGCGGCTCCTACAATGAGCAGTTCTTC.

This clone has a count of ten or more. Distinct nucleotide sequences in the sample also encode this CDR3. The genes are TRBV19 and TRBJ2-7; tentatively, D is TRBD1 (6 bases). The germline V gene encodes CDR1 LNHDA and CDR2 SQIVND (reference sequence). This CDR3 is 15 amino acids long. Trimming removed 0 bases at V and 0 bases at J, with 9 bases between. CDR3 bases: TGTGCCAGTAGTATAGAGGGACACAGCTCCTACGAGCAGTACTTC. Translation: CASSIEGHSSYEQYF. The variable domain in full, completed from reference TRBV19 and TRBJ2-7, reads DGGITQSPKYLFRKEGQNVTLSCEQNLNHDAMYWYRQDPGQGLRLIYYSQIVNDFQKGDIAEGYSVSREKKESFPLTVTSAQKNPTAFYLCASSIEGHSSYEQYFGPGTRLTVT.

The chain combines TRBV12-5 with TRBJ1-2; no definite D call. Germline CDR1 reads LGHNT; CDR2 reads FRNRAP. Trimming left V 0 bases short and J 5 bases short, with 16 bases between. The CDR3 runs 16 residues. CDR3 nucleotides: TGTGCTAGTGGTTTGGTATCTGGCAGAATAGTTTATGGCTACACCTTC. Encoded protein: CASGLVSGRIVYGYTF.

V usage is TRBV5-1 and J usage is TRBJ1-1; no firm D call. CDR1 SGHRS and CDR2 YFSETQ come from the germline V gene. There are 14 residues in the CDR3. Deletions cut 4 bases from V and 3 bases from J, with 13 bases between. In nucleotides, the CDR3 is TGCGCCAGCAGCGTGGCGGGCATGGACACTGAAGCTTTCTTT. Translation: CASSVAGMDTEAFF. Full variable domain (remainder filled in from reference TRBV5-1 and TRBJ1-1): KAGVTQTPRYLIKTRGQQVTLSCSPISGHRSVSWYQQTPGQGLQFLFEYFSETQRNKGNFPGRFSGRQFSNSRSEMNVSTLELGDSALYLCASSVAGMDTEAFFGQGTRLTVV.

The V and J genes are TRBV6-5 and TRBJ1-1, with D tentatively TRBD1 (6 bases). Looked up from germline, CDR1 is MNHEY and CDR2 is SVGAGI. V lost 4 bases and J 8 bases, leaving 14 bases between the germline ends. This CDR3 region has 13 residues. CDR3 region: CASSSNSGTEAFF. The CDR3 region has the DNA TGTGCCAGCAGTTCCAACTCCGGGACAGAAGCTTTCTTT.

The chain is built from TRBV19 and TRBJ2-5; perhaps TRBD2 as D (6 bases). Looked up from germline, CDR1 is LNHDA and CDR2 is SQIVND (reference sequence). This CDR3 is built from 16 residues. The V and J ends lost 8 bases and 5 bases respectively, with 24 bases between them. CDR3 DNA: TGTGCCAGTGCCGCCCGGGCGGGGTCCAAGGGGGAGACCCAGTACTTC. The encoded protein is CASAARAGSKGETQYF.

V is TRBV11-2 and J is TRBJ2-5; D may be TRBD1 or TRBD2 (5 bases each). V was pared by 1 base and J by 5 bases, with 14 bases between. Germline loops: CDR1 SGHAT, CDR2 FQNNGV. This CDR3 has 15 residues. The CDR3 here is CASSLVRGVKETQYF. DNA of the CDR3: TGTGCCAGCAGCTTAGTCCGAGGGGTGAAGGAGACCCAGTACTTC.

The rearrangement links TRBV2 to TRBJ1-1; 8 bases line up with TRBD1. This CDR3 is 14 amino acids long. Trimming cost V 4 bases and J 5 bases; bases outside gene matches: 6. Germline V gives CDR1 SNHLY, CDR2 FYNNEI. The CDR3 DNA sequence: TGTGCCAGCAGTGCGGGACAGGAGGTAACTGAAGCTTTCTTT. Protein: CASSAGQEVTEAFF.